This record concerns one T cell receptor beta chain sequence. This specimen belongs to a study of blood T cell repertoires in COVID-19. Enrollees, about 18 to 95 years old, lived in approximately 24 US areas. Categorization into cohorts depended on clinical history that participants reported. A COVID-19 case had been met by exposed participants during the 2 weeks before study entry. The authors' processing: Nucleated cell number was recorded as an estimate derived from reference gene primer amplification. Clones were sequenced by immunoSEQ multiplex PCR, and TCRdb holds only the in-frame ones, with some missing. The DNA gave D and trimming, while V, J and clone size come from that table. The sample lists approximately 190,000 clones; 84% were seen once. The TCR was taken from a woman in her 30s who had been exposed to COVID-19. The material sequenced was PBMCs or T cells enriched from blood (not recorded which).

The CDR3 sequence is CATSEISGGQETQYF. The DNA for the CDR3 is TGTGCCACCAGTGAGATTAGCGGGGGTCAAGAGACCCAGTACTTC. The V call is TRBV24-1, the J call TRBJ2-5, with 9 bases matching TRBD2. Unmatched junction bases numbered 4, after V lost 4 bases and J lost 2 bases. Looked up from germline, CDR1 is KGHDR and CDR2 is SFDVKD. The CDR3 length is 15 residues.